A selection of T cell receptor beta chains follows, all from one sample in a study of blood T cells in healthy people across ages. TCRdb used MiXCR to reprocess the 5' RACE reads, holding one entry per CDR3 protein. The data show about 1.1 million distinct CDR3 sequences, less than 45% seen once. Sequencing was carried out using blood. The receptors stem from a man between 18 and 35 years old in good health. CDR3s include the opening cysteine and the closing phenylalanine or tryptophan. A D gene is named only where the DNA matches it firmly. Size values are once, few and many counts, or a class for expanded clones, and some rows have none.

v_gene: TRBV20-1
abundance: NA
j_gene: TRBJ1-4
d_gene: NA
CDR3nt: TGCAGTGCTAGGACTAATGAAAAACTGTTTTTT
CDR3aa: CSARTNEKLFF

v_gene: TRBV20-1
abundance: NA
j_gene: TRBJ1-2
d_gene: TRBD1
CDR3nt: TGCAGTGCTGCCAACCGGGACAGTTGGGGCTACACCTTC
CDR3aa: CSAANRDSWGYTF

v_gene: TRBV19
abundance: few
j_gene: TRBJ2-1
d_gene: NA
CDR3nt: TGTGCCAGTAGTATAATCAGCTCCTACAATGAGCAGTTCTTC
CDR3aa: CASSIISSYNEQFF

v_gene: TRBV3-1
abundance: few
j_gene: TRBJ2-3
d_gene: NA
CDR3nt: TGTGCCAGCAGCCGAGTATGGGGGGATACGCAGTATTTT
CDR3aa: CASSRVWGDTQYF

v_gene: TRBV7-2
abundance: NA
j_gene: TRBJ1-5
d_gene: NA
CDR3nt: TGTGCCAGCAGCTTGGCAGCAATGAATCAGCCCCAGCATTTT
CDR3aa: CASSLAAMNQPQHF

v_gene: TRBV7-2
abundance: few
j_gene: TRBJ1-5
d_gene: NA
CDR3nt: TGTGCCAGCAGCTTAGACGGGGGACAACAGCCCCAGCATTTT
CDR3aa: CASSLDGGQQPQHF

v_gene: TRBV6-2/TRBV6-3
abundance: NA
j_gene: TRBJ1-2
d_gene: NA
CDR3nt: TGTGCCAGCAGTGACGACCCGACCCCGTCGCGGCGTGGCGGCTACACCTTC
CDR3aa: CASSDDPTPSRRGGYTF

v_gene: TRBV4-2
abundance: NA
j_gene: TRBJ1-2
d_gene: TRBD1
CDR3nt: TGTGCCAGCAGCCAAGATTCGACAGGGGTACTTAACTATGGCTACACCTTC
CDR3aa: CASSQDSTGVLNYGYTF

v_gene: TRBV6-5
abundance: few
j_gene: TRBJ2-1
d_gene: TRBD2
CDR3nt: TGTGCCAGCAGTTACTCGCAGCGGGGCTACAATGAGCAGTTCTTC
CDR3aa: CASSYSQRGYNEQFF

v_gene: TRBV12-3/TRBV12-4
abundance: NA
j_gene: TRBJ2-7
d_gene: TRBD1
CDR3nt: TGTGCCCGCAGTCCCGGGACAGGAGGCAACAATGAGCAGTACTTC
CDR3aa: CARSPGTGGNNEQYF

v_gene: TRBV6-2/TRBV6-3
abundance: few
j_gene: TRBJ2-1
d_gene: TRBD1
CDR3nt: TGTGCCAGTAGTGGCGGGACAGGGGGCTACAATGAGCAGTTCTTC
CDR3aa: CASSGGTGGYNEQFF

v_gene: TRBV4-2
abundance: NA
j_gene: TRBJ1-3
d_gene: NA
CDR3nt: TGTGCCAGCAGCCTTGACCCCCAGGTCACTGGAAACACCATATATTTT
CDR3aa: CASSLDPQVTGNTIYF

v_gene: TRBV7-2
abundance: NA
j_gene: TRBJ2-1
d_gene: NA
CDR3nt: TGTGCCAGCAGCCCCAACAGCGGAAAAAATGAGCAGTTCTTC
CDR3aa: CASSPNSGKNEQFF

v_gene: TRBV6-5
abundance: once
j_gene: TRBJ2-5
d_gene: NA
CDR3nt: TGTGCCGGCACTAATGGGGCTTTGGAGACCCAGTACTTC
CDR3aa: CAGTNGALETQYF

v_gene: TRBV20-1
abundance: NA
j_gene: TRBJ1-5
d_gene: NA
CDR3nt: TGCAGTGCTAAGGGGGGGAATCAGCCCCAGCATTTT
CDR3aa: CSAKGGNQPQHF

v_gene: TRBV4-3
abundance: NA
j_gene: TRBJ2-3
d_gene: TRBD2
CDR3nt: TGCGCCAGCAGTCAAAGGACTAGCGGGGGGCCAAGCACAGATACGCAGTATTTT
CDR3aa: CASSQRTSGGPSTDTQYF

v_gene: TRBV10-3
abundance: NA
j_gene: TRBJ2-2
d_gene: TRBD2
CDR3nt: TGTGCCATCAGTGAGTTGAATAGCGGGGGATCTACCGGGGAGCTGTTTTTT
CDR3aa: CAISELNSGGSTGELFF

v_gene: TRBV12-3/TRBV12-4
abundance: once
j_gene: TRBJ2-7
d_gene: TRBD2
CDR3nt: TGTGCCAGCAGTCCTCGCTTGTCACTAGCGGGGGGGCCCTACGAGCAGTACTTC
CDR3aa: CASSPRLSLAGGPYEQYF

v_gene: TRBV7-9
abundance: NA
j_gene: TRBJ2-1
d_gene: TRBD1
CDR3nt: TGTGCCAGCAGCGCCCCGGGACAGTACAATGAGCAGTTCTTC
CDR3aa: CASSAPGQYNEQFF

v_gene: TRBV19
abundance: NA
j_gene: TRBJ1-5
d_gene: TRBD1
CDR3nt: TGTGCCAGTAGTATGGGACAGGGGGCTTATCAGCCCCAGCATTTT
CDR3aa: CASSMGQGAYQPQHF

v_gene: TRBV5-1
abundance: few
j_gene: TRBJ1-1
d_gene: NA
CDR3nt: TGCGCCAGCAGCTCGGGACGCCCGAACACTGAAGCTTTCTTT
CDR3aa: CASSSGRPNTEAFF

v_gene: TRBV5-1
abundance: few
j_gene: TRBJ2-4
d_gene: TRBD1
CDR3nt: TGCGCCAGCAGCTTGGGAGACAGGGGCCCAGCCAAAAACATTCAGTACTTC
CDR3aa: CASSLGDRGPAKNIQYF

v_gene: TRBV20-1
abundance: few
j_gene: TRBJ2-1
d_gene: TRBD2
CDR3nt: TGCAGTGTTAGTGAGAGCGGGGGGGCGTATGAGCAGTTCTTC
CDR3aa: CSVSESGGAYEQFF